The rows below give T cell receptor beta chains drawn from one sample of a study of CD8+ T cells in alopecia areata. Assay used: immunoSEQ multiplex PCR; TCRdb lists only in-frame clones, some missing. The data hold 150,000 or so clones, with around 47% observed a single time. Sequenced: CD4+ T cells sorted from blood. The receptors were sampled from a human donor with alopecia areata. Each CDR3 is given with its conserved first and last residue. The D gene is left open where the match is weak. A clone size is listed for some rows: how often the clone was seen (once, few, many), or a class if it is expanded.

J gene	clone size	V gene	D gene	CDR3 protein	CDR3 DNA
TRBJ2-3	.	TRBV29-1	TRBD1	CSVARGQVKDTQYF	TGCAGCGTTGCCAGGGGGCAGGTGAAAGATACGCAGTATTTT
TRBJ2-2	.	TRBV11-2	.	CASSFSEDTGELFF	TGTGCCAGCAGCTTCTCTGAAGACACCGGGGAGCTGTTTTTT
TRBJ2-7	.	TRBV6-5	.	CASSYSGGMTSYEQYF	TGTGCCAGCAGTTACTCGGGGGGAATGACTTCCTACGAGCAGTACTTC
TRBJ2-7	.	TRBV28	TRBD1	CASRGQGANEQYF	TGTGCCAGCAGGGGACAGGGGGCTAACGAGCAGTACTTC
TRBJ2-1	few	TRBV11-3	.	CASSTGDAYNEQFF	TGTGCCAGCAGTACGGGAGATGCCTACAATGAGCAGTTCTTC
TRBJ1-4	.	TRBV15	.	CATSRARDGPATNEKLFF	TGTGCCACCAGCAGAGCTCGGGACGGACCTGCAACTAATGAAAAACTGTTTTTT
TRBJ2-3	.	TRBV6-5	.	CASSRRDTQYF	TGTGCCAGCAGTAGGAGGGATACGCAGTATTTT
TRBJ2-5	.	TRBV29-1	.	CSVPDRVQEETQYF	TGCAGCGTCCCGGACCGAGTTCAGGAAGAGACCCAGTACTTC
TRBJ2-7	few	TRBV18	.	CASSPGLNYEQYF	TGTGCCAGCTCACCGGGCCTGAACTACGAGCAGTACTTC
TRBJ2-5	.	TRBV6-5	.	CASKLGVLETQYF	TGTGCCAGCAAGTTGGGCGTGTTAGAGACCCAGTACTTC
TRBJ1-2	once	TRBV30	TRBD1	CAWATGGRANYGYTF	TGTGCCTGGGCTACAGGGGGCCGAGCTAACTATGGCTACACCTTC
TRBJ2-5	.	TRBV7-9	.	CASEETQYF	TGTGCCAGCGAAGAGACCCAGTACTTC
TRBJ2-1	.	TRBV18	.	CASSPSSSYNEQFF	TGTGCCAGCTCACCTTCTAGCTCCTACAATGAGCAGTTCTTC
TRBJ1-2	.	TRBV6-1	.	CASRIQGPYGYTF	TGTGCCAGCAGGATACAGGGCCCCTATGGCTACACCTTC
TRBJ1-2	.	TRBV5-1	.	CASSLRQGSYGYTF	TGCGCCAGCAGCTTGAGGCAGGGGAGCTATGGCTACACCTTC
TRBJ1-1	.	TRBV7-6	.	CASSLDRKGTLNTEAFF	TGTGCCAGCAGCTTAGACAGGAAGGGAACCTTGAACACTGAAGCTTTCTTT
TRBJ1-2	many	TRBV10-2	.	CASSESLGHGYTF	TGCGCCAGCAGTGAGTCGTTGGGGCATGGCTACACCTTC
TRBJ2-3	few	TRBV15	.	CATSRWSGSTDTQYF	TGTGCCACCAGCAGATGGAGTGGCAGCACAGATACGCAGTATTTT
TRBJ2-7	.	TRBV20-1	.	CSALGNVQYF	TGCAGTGCGCTAGGTAACGTGCAGTACTTC
TRBJ1-3	few	TRBV29-1	TRBD1	CSVAQGVGNTIYF	TGCAGCGTTGCTCAGGGGGTAGGAAACACCATATATTTT
TRBJ1-5	.	TRBV7-2	TRBD1	CASRAGGYSNQPQHF	TGTGCCAGCAGGGCAGGGGGCTATAGCAATCAGCCCCAGCATTTT
TRBJ2-7	.	TRBV28	.	CASLRTDSYEQYF	TGTGCCAGCCTTCGCACTGACTCCTACGAGCAGTACTTC
TRBJ2-7	.	TRBV10-3	.	CAISESQGRYEQYF	TGTGCCATCAGTGAGTCTCAGGGGAGATACGAGCAGTACTTC
TRBJ2-7	.	TRBV29-1	TRBD2	CSAGTQRDSYEQYF	TGCAGCGCCGGAACCCAGCGGGACTCCTACGAGCAGTACTTC
TRBJ1-3	once	TRBV29-1	.	CSVGGRNSGNTIYF	TGCAGCGTTGGGGGACGGAACTCTGGAAACACCATATATTTT
TRBJ1-1	.	TRBV2	.	CASSLVTSFEMNTEAFF	TGTGCCAGCAGTTTAGTGACGTCGTTCGAGATGAACACTGAAGCTTTCTTT
TRBJ1-1	.	TRBV27	.	CASSLWDNTEAFF	TGTGCCAGCAGTTTATGGGACAACACTGAAGCTTTCTTT
TRBJ2-7	.	TRBV4-1	.	CASSLKSGSKGEQYF	TGCGCCAGCAGCCTTAAGTCGGGGTCCAAGGGAGAGCAGTACTTC
TRBJ2-7	.	TRBV9	TRBD2	CASSSRAGVVEQYF	TGTGCCAGCAGCTCTAGAGCGGGAGTAGTCGAGCAGTACTTC
TRBJ2-1	.	TRBV5-4	TRBD2	CASSLVATSGSNEQFF	TGTGCCAGCAGCTTGGTGGCGACTAGCGGGAGTAATGAGCAGTTCTTC
TRBJ1-5	.	TRBV18	.	CASSPPDFQPQHF	TGTGCCAGCTCACCCCCTGATTTTCAGCCCCAGCATTTT
TRBJ2-7	.	TRBV7-9	.	CASSYSAGLYEQYF	TGTGCCAGCAGCTATTCAGCGGGCCTCTACGAGCAGTACTTC
TRBJ2-4	few	TRBV29-1	TRBD1	CSVSQGATKNIQYF	TGCAGCGTTAGCCAGGGGGCGACCAAAAACATTCAGTACTTC
TRBJ1-5	few	TRBV2	TRBD1	CASSERQGNQPQHF	TGTGCCAGCAGTGAAAGACAGGGAAATCAGCCCCAGCATTTT
TRBJ1-2	.	TRBV28	TRBD1	CASSQPGTGVYGYTF	TGTGCCAGCAGTCAGCCCGGGACAGGGGTCTATGGCTACACCTTC
TRBJ2-1	few	TRBV20-1	.	CSGQYVNEQFF	TGCAGTGGTCAGTACGTCAATGAGCAGTTCTTC
TRBJ1-5	.	TRBV29-1	.	CSVRLGGSNQPQHF	TGCAGCGTCCGACTCGGGGGTAGCAATCAGCCCCAGCATTTT
TRBJ2-7	.	TRBV7-2	.	CASSLGLISYEQYF	TGTGCCAGCAGCTTGGGACTCATCTCCTACGAGCAGTACTTC
TRBJ2-7	few	TRBV7-9	.	CASSLAPGPKNEQYF	TGTGCCAGCAGCTTAGCGCCGGGACCTAAGAACGAGCAGTACTTC
TRBJ2-5	.	TRBV29-1	TRBD2	CSVVGLAGDLGETQYF	TGCAGCGTTGTGGGGCTAGCGGGAGACTTGGGGGAGACCCAGTACTTC
TRBJ2-1	few	TRBV4-2	TRBD2	CASSLNELAGGEQFF	TGTGCCAGCAGCCTGAACGAGCTAGCGGGAGGTGAGCAGTTCTTC
TRBJ2-3	few	TRBV5-1	TRBD2	CASSLAKGLATDTQYF	TGCGCCAGCAGCTTGGCAAAGGGACTAGCAACAGATACGCAGTATTTT
TRBJ2-3	.	TRBV7-9	.	CASSLSQDTQYF	TGTGCCAGCAGCTTATCCCAGGATACGCAGTATTTT
TRBJ1-3	few	TRBV7-2	.	CASSLQHGGSNTIYF	TGTGCCAGCAGCCTACAACATGGTGGCTCGAACACCATATATTTT
TRBJ2-5	.	TRBV29-1	.	CSVAGSQETQYF	TGCAGCGTCGCCGGGAGTCAAGAGACCCAGTACTTC
TRBJ1-2	.	TRBV5-6	.	CASSFWGPGQRGYTF	TGTGCCAGCAGCTTCTGGGGGCCTGGACAGCGTGGCTACACCTTC
TRBJ2-5	.	TRBV5-4	.	CASSLPGWGQETQYF	TGTGCCAGCAGCTTGCCAGGGTGGGGGCAAGAGACCCAGTACTTC
TRBJ2-7	.	TRBV6-6	.	CASSYRRDYEQYF	TGTGCCAGCAGTTATAGGAGGGACTACGAGCAGTACTTC
TRBJ1-1	.	TRBV29-1	TRBD1	CSVRGDRGNTEAFF	TGCAGCGTTCGAGGGGACAGGGGGAACACTGAAGCCTTCTTT
TRBJ2-1	.	TRBV5-1	TRBD2	CASSVSGRTEDEQFF	TGCGCCAGCAGCGTCAGCGGGAGGACCGAGGATGAGCAGTTCTTC
TRBJ2-7	.	TRBV6-6	TRBD2	CASAPPGAGPYEQYF	TGTGCCAGCGCCCCGCCGGGAGCGGGGCCCTACGAGCAGTACTTC
TRBJ2-5	few	TRBV11-1	.	CASSLTGLDETQYF	TGTGCCAGCAGCTTGACAGGACTGGACGAGACCCAGTACTTC
TRBJ1-2	.	TRBV5-1	TRBD1	CASQPGQGTRDGYTF	TGCGCCAGCCAACCGGGACAGGGAACGAGGGATGGCTACACCTTC